Presented here are 2 T cell receptor beta chains from one specimen sequenced in a study of T cell repertoires in cytomegalovirus infection. TCRdb recomputed calls from the reads with MiXCR, one row per CDR3 protein. The table has some 100,000 distinct CDR3 sequences, 20% to 30% seen once; the top ten hold approximately 39%. Sequencing was done on a sample of CD8+ T cells from PBMCs. Source of these receptors: a human donor in good health (CMV status not recorded). Some clones in this sample may be carry-over from other donors' samples.

This clonotype was recorded at least ten times. The rearrangement uses TRBV4-1 and TRBJ1-1, with 7 nucleotides matching TRBD1. CDR1 is MGHRA and CDR2 is YSYEKL in the germline V gene. The CDR3 extends over 15 amino acids. The ends lost 0 bases at V and 1 base at J; junction bases unmatched: 2. The CDR3 bases are TGCGCCAGCAGCCAAGAGACAGGGACGAACACTGAAGCTTTCTTT. It yields the protein CASSQETGTNTEAFF.

This clonotype was observed a few times. This chain links TRBV7-9 with TRBJ2-7, with D possibly being TRBD2 (6 bases). There are 13 residues in the CDR3. Germline CDR1 reads SEHNR; CDR2 reads FQNEAQ (reference sequence). V lost 6 bases to trimming and J lost 3 bases, with 12 bases between them. The CDR3 DNA is TGTGCCAGCAGTACGGGACTCAACTACGAGCAGTACTTC. Its protein product is CASSTGLNYEQYF.